The clone carrying this TCR beta chain came up many times. Antigen specificity is unknown. This record comes from a study of T cell repertoires in cytomegalovirus infection. Whole-study context: Both CMV infection and a matching HLA type were indicated by public TCR beta signatures.

The germline V gene encodes CDR1 SEHNR and CDR2 FQNEAQ (reference sequence). The CDR3 extends over 15 amino acids. V was pared by 3 bases and J by 0 bases, with 11 bases between. Study conclusions and caveats: Adding up the frequency of public TCR beta families identified people who carried CMV plus the relevant HLA. Across the ex vivo response, the dominant clonotypes were HLA-C-restricted CMV-specific TCR beta clonotypes.

TCRdb re-analysed the reads in MiXCR, keeping a single row per CDR3 protein. The table lists about 210,000 distinct CDR3 sequences, about 5.9% of them singletons. This TCR was sampled from a human donor in good health (CMV status not recorded). Some clones in this sample may be carry-over from other donors' samples. This chain links TRBV7-9 with TRBJ1-1; D is perhaps TRBD1 (5 bases). The material sequenced was PBMCs. The CDR3 here is CASSLGDGMNTEAFF. CDR3 DNA: TGTGCCAGCAGCTTGGGGGACGGCATGAACACTGAAGCTTTCTTT. Complete variable domain (other parts from reference TRBV7-9 and TRBJ1-1): DTGVSQNPRHKITKRGQNVTFRCDPISEHNRLYWYRQTLGQGPEFLTYFQNEAQLEKSRLLSDRFSAERPKGSFSTLEIQRTEQGDSAMYLCASSLGDGMNTEAFFGQGTRLTVV.